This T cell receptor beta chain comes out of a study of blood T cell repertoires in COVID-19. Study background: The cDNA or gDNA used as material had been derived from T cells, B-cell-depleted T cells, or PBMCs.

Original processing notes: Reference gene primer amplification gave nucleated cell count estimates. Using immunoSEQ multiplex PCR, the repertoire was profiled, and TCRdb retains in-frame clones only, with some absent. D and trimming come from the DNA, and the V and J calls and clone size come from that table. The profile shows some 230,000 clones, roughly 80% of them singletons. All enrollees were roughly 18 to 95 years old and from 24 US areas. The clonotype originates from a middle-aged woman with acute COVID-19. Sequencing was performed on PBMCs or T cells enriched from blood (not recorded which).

The CDR3 region is CAWSVGDLLNQPQHF. DNA of the CDR3: TGTGCCTGGAGTGTCGGAGACTTACTCAATCAGCCCCAGCATTTT. This chain links TRBV30 with TRBJ1-5, with unresolved D. Trimming shortened V by 0 bases and J by 3 bases, and 12 bases separated the two germline ends. The CDR3 loop spans 15 amino acids. Germline V lookup: CDR1 GTSNPN, CDR2 SVGIG (reference sequence).